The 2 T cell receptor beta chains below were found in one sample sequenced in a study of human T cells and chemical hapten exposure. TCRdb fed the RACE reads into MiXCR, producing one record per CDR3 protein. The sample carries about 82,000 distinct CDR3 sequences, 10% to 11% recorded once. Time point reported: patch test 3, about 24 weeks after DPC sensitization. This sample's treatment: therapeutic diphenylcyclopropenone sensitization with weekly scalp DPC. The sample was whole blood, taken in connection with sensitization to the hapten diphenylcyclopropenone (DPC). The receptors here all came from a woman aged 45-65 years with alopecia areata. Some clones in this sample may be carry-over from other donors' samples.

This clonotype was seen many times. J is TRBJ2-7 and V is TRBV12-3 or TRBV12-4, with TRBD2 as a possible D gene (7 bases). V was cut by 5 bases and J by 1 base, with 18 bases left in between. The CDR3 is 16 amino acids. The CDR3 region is CASSRRRGARSYEQYF. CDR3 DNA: TGTGCCAGCAGTCGGAGACGGGGGGCCCGGTCCTACGAGCAGTACTTC.

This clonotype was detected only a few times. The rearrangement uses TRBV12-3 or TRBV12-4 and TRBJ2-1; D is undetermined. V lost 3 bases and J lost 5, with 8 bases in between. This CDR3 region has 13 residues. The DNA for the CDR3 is TGTGCCAGCAGTTTTCAATTCCACAATGAGCAGTTCTTC. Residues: CASSFQFHNEQFF.